Each of the 17 T cell receptor beta chains below was sequenced from the same sample in a study of PD-L1 blockade in urothelial cancer. Assay: immunoSEQ multiplex PCR; the TCRdb copy retains only in-frame clones and omits some. Of 20,000 to 30,000 clones listed, 86% are singletons. The starting material was PBMCs, obtained around atezolizumab (anti-PD-L1) treatment. These receptors came from a man aged 55-75 years with urothelial cancer.

V is TRBV6-6 and J is TRBJ2-4; TRBD2 might be the D (5 bases). This CDR3 has 16 amino acids. Germline loops: CDR1 MNHNY, CDR2 SVGAGI (reference sequence). V lost 5 bases and J lost 9, with 23 bases in between. CDR3 loop: CASSHGNIVSGFIQYF. The CDR3 DNA reads as TGTGCCAGCAGTCACGGGAACATAGTGTCTGGGTTCATTCAGTACTTC.

The chain combines TRBV5-1 with TRBJ1-6; D unclear. This CDR3 is 15 amino acids long. Trimming took off 5 bases at V and 0 bases at J, with 9 bases between the two ends. The germline V gene has CDR1 SGHRS and CDR2 YFSETQ. The CDR3 DNA follows: TGCGCCAGCAGTTCCGTAGACTCCTATAATTCACCCCTCCACTTT. Its translation is CASSSVDSYNSPLHF.

The genes are TRBV4-1 and TRBJ1-5; D is possibly TRBD1 (5 bases). Trimming pared 4 bases from V and 5 bases from J, leaving 12 bases between. CDR1 and CDR2 from the germline V gene are MGHRA and YSYEKL. This CDR3 is built from 14 residues. This chain's CDR3 is CASSPARGDQPQHF. CDR3 nucleotides: TGCGCCAGCAGCCCAGCCCGGGGGGATCAGCCCCAGCATTTT.

The chain couples TRBV5-1 to TRBJ2-3; 9 bases align to TRBD1. The CDR3 covers 15 residues. Germline CDR1 reads SGHRS; CDR2 reads YFSETQ. J gave up 6 bases and V 4 bases, and 9 bases lay outside the gene matches. The CDR3 DNA is TGCGCCAGCAGCGGAGCCGGACAGGGGACTGATACGCAGTATTTT. Translation: CASSGAGQGTDTQYF.

This CDR3 reads CAIRDPDRTSTGELFF. CDR3 nucleotides: TGTGCCATCAGAGACCCGGACAGAACCAGCACCGGGGAGCTGTTTTTT. The chain recombines TRBV10-3 with TRBJ2-2; possible D gene TRBD1, 6 bases. The CDR3 is 16 amino acids. Looked up from germline, CDR1 is ENHRY and CDR2 is SYGVKD. V was clipped by 6 bases and J by 4 bases, with 18 bases between them.

In this sample, this clone turned up once. The V and J genes are TRBV13 and TRBJ2-7, with D possibly matching TRBD2 (6 bases). The germline CDR1 and CDR2 sequences are PRHDT and FYEKMQ (reference sequence). CDR3 length: 14 amino acids. V was cut by 3 bases and J by 3 bases, with 12 bases left in between. The CDR3 region has the DNA TGTGCCAGCAGCTTGGCGGGGCTGATCTACGAGCAGTACTTC. Encoded protein: CASSLAGLIYEQYF.

In DNA form, the CDR3 reads TGTGCCAGCAGCCGCCAGCCAAGGACAACTGGCTACACCTTC. Translating it yields CASSRQPRTTGYTF. The V call is TRBV7-8, the J call TRBJ1-2; possibly TRBD1 for D (5 bases). V lost 5 bases and J lost 7, with 17 bases in between. From germline, CDR1 is SGHVS and CDR2 FQNEAQ. The CDR3 loop spans 14 amino acids.

The chain joins TRBV7-9 to TRBJ2-1; 8 nucleotides line up with TRBD2. This CDR3 has 16 amino acids. Germline trimming cut 4 bases from V and 0 bases from J; bases unmatched to any gene: 5. Germline V gives CDR1 SEHNR, CDR2 FQNEAQ (reference sequence). The CDR3 nucleotides read TGTGCCAGCAGCTCCATAGCGGGAAGCTCCTACAATGAGCAGTTCTTC. It encodes CASSSIAGSSYNEQFF. The whole variable domain, remainder taken from reference TRBV7-9 and TRBJ2-1, is DTGVSQNPRHKITKRGQNVTFRCDPISEHNRLYWYRQTLGQGPEFLTYFQNEAQLEKSRLLSDRFSAERPKGSFSTLEIQRTEQGDSAMYLCASSSIAGSSYNEQFFGPGTRLTVL.

This rearrangement joins TRBV5-1 to TRBJ2-3, with 7 bases that match TRBD2. The V gene end was trimmed by 7 bases and the J gene end by 0 bases; junction bases not matched to a gene: 11. CDR3 size: 16 residues. The germline gives CDR1 SGHRS, CDR2 YFSETQ. The CDR3 DNA is TGCGCCAGCGGCGAGGGGAATAGCGGGAGCACAGATACGCAGTATTTT. It translates to CASGEGNSGSTDTQYF.

V gene TRBV5-4 combines with J gene TRBJ2-5; D ambiguous. From germline, CDR1 is SGHNT and CDR2 YYREEE (reference sequence). V was shortened by 0 bases and J by 5 bases, with 14 bases between the two germline ends. The CDR3 contains 15 residues. CDR3 in DNA: TGTGCCAGCAGCTTGGACGAGACTCGTGGGGAGACCCAGTACTTC. The encoded protein is CASSLDETRGETQYF.

The chain links TRBV6-4 to TRBJ2-7; a weak D match, TRBD1 (6 bases). Deletions cut 3 bases from V and 0 bases from J, with 21 bases between. Germline lookup yields CDR1 MRHNA and CDR2 SNTAGT. The CDR3 consists of 18 residues. This chain's CDR3 is CASSEHPSDSSSSYEQYF. CDR3 sequence (DNA): TGTGCCAGCAGTGAACATCCTTCGGACAGTTCTAGCTCCTACGAGCAGTACTTC.

A few counts support this clone. The chain combines TRBV6-1 with TRBJ2-7, with 9 bases matching TRBD1. After removal of 0 bases from V and 5 bases from J, the junction contained 5 bases not matched to a gene. Germline CDR1 reads MNHNS; CDR2 reads SASEGT. CDR3 length: 15 residues. The chain's CDR3 is CASSEATGGWDEQYF. CDR3 bases: TGTGCCAGCAGTGAAGCGACAGGGGGTTGGGACGAGCAGTACTTC.

The DNA of the CDR3 is TGTGCCAGCAGCCCCCAGACAGGGTGGGAGACTGAAGCTTTCTTT. It yields the protein CASSPQTGWETEAFF. The rearrangement joins TRBV7-8 to TRBJ1-1; TRBD1 matches 7 bases. The CDR3 spans 15 residues. Per germline, CDR1 SGHVS and CDR2 FQNEAQ. Trimming cost V 5 bases and J 5 bases; bases outside gene matches: 11. Variable domain in full (rest from reference TRBV7-8 and TRBJ1-1): GAGVSQSPRYKVAKRGQDVALRCDPISGHVSLFWYQQALGQGPEFLTYFQNEAQLDKSGLPSDRFFAERPEGSVSTLKIQRTQQEDSAVYLCASSPQTGWETEAFFGQGTRLTVV.

The chain combines TRBV5-5 with TRBJ2-7; 7 bases map to TRBD1. J gave up 2 bases and V 1 base, and 6 bases lay outside the gene matches. Germline V CDR1 and CDR2: SGHKS, YYEKEE (reference sequence). The CDR3 spans 15 residues. The CDR3 DNA is TGTGCCAGCAGCTTGCGGACAGGACCCACCTACGAGCAGTACTTC. Translated: CASSLRTGPTYEQYF. The variable domain in full, with the rest retrieved from reference TRBV5-5 and TRBJ2-7, is DAGVTQSPTHLIKTRGQQVTLRCSPISGHKSVSWYQQVLGQGPQFIFQYYEKEERGRGNFPDRFSARQFPNYSSELNVNALLLGDSALYLCASSLRTGPTYEQYFGPGTRLTVT.

V and J are TRBV5-5 and TRBJ1-4; possibly TRBD1 for D (5 bases). The V gene lost 1 base and the J gene lost 5 bases, with 9 bases spanning the gap. Germline V gives CDR1 SGHKS, CDR2 YYEKEE (reference sequence). This CDR3 comprises 14 residues. CDR3 sequence: CASSLQGSNEKLFF. The CDR3 DNA sequence: TGTGCCAGCAGCTTGCAGGGATCGAATGAAAAACTGTTTTTT.

CDR3 nucleotides: TGTGCCAGCAGCTTGGGACTAGCGGGGGACAATGAGCAGTTCTTC. It codes for CASSLGLAGDNEQFF. This chain uses TRBV5-8 with TRBJ2-1, with TRBD2 identical over 12 bases. V trimming: 0 bases; J trimming: 5 bases; junction bases outside the gene matches: 0. Germline CDR1 and CDR2: SGHTS and YDEGEE. This CDR3 spans 15 amino acids.

The rearrangement uses TRBV5-6 and TRBJ2-5, with D possibly being TRBD2 (5 bases). The CDR3 totals 15 residues. V dropped 2 bases and J dropped 5 bases, with 16 bases sitting between them. The germline gives CDR1 SGHDT, CDR2 YYEEEE. CDR3 sequence: CASSLESGVRETQYF. As DNA, the CDR3 is TGTGCCAGCAGCTTAGAATCCGGGGTTCGGGAGACCCAGTACTTC.